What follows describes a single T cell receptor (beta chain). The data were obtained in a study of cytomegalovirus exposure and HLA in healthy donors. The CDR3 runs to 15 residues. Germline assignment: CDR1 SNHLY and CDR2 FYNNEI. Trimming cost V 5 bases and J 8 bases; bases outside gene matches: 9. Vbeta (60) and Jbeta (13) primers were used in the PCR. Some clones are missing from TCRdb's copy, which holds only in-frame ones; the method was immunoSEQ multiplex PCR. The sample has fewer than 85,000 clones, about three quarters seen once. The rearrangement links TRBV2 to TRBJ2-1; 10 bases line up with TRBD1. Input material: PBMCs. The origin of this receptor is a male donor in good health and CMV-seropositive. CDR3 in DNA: TGTGCCAGCAGTAGACCGGGACAGGGGTTCGATGAGCAGTTCTTC. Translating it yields CASSRPGQGFDEQFF.